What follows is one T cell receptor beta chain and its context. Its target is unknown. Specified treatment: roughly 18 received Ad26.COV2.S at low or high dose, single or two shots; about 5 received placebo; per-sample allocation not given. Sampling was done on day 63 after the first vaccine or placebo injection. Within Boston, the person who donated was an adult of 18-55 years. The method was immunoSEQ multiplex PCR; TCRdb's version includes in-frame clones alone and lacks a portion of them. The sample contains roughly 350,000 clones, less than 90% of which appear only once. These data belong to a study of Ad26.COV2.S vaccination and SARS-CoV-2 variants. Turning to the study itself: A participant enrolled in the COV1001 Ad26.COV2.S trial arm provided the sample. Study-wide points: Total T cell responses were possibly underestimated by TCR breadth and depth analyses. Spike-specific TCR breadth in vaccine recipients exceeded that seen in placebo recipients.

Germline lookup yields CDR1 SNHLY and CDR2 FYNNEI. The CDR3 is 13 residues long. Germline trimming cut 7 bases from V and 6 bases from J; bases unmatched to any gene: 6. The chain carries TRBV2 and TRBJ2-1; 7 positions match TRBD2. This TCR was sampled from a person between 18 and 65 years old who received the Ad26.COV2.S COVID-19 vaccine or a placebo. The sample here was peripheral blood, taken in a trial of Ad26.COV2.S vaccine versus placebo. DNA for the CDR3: TGTGCCAGCATTAGGGAGGGCCTCAATGAGCAGTTCTTC. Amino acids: CASIREGLNEQFF.